These 30 T cell receptor beta chains were all obtained from the same sample, sequenced in a study of cytomegalovirus exposure and HLA in healthy donors (TCRdb year 2017). Library preparation used the immunoSEQ multiplex PCR assay. Entries here come from immuneACCESS through TCRdb and include only in-frame sequences with V and J called. Some clones fail to appear in such tables; in the studies checked, an unresolved V gene covers under half of the shortfall, and the cause of the remainder is unknown. This sample has 250,000 to 350,000 clones in its table, and nearly 90% of those were observed once. The ten largest clones capture approximately 0.95% of the sample. The sequencing input was PBMCs. These receptor sequences come from a man in his thirties or forties in good health and CMV-seronegative.

The chain has TRBV5-1 and TRBJ2-2; 7 bases are a match to TRBD1. This CDR3 has 14 amino acids. Germline trimming cut 7 bases from V and 5 bases from J; bases unmatched to any gene: 8. Per the germline V gene, CDR1 is SGHRS and CDR2 is YFSETQ. The CDR3 loop reads CASRTDRRTGELFF. In nucleotides, the CDR3 is TGCGCCAGCCGCACGGACAGGCGGACCGGGGAGCTGTTTTTT. The full variable domain, with the rest looked up from reference TRBV5-1 and TRBJ2-2, is KAGVTQTPRYLIKTRGQQVTLSCSPISGHRSVSWYQQTPGQGLQFLFEYFSETQRNKGNFPGRFSGRQFSNSRSEMNVSTLELGDSALYLCASRTDRRTGELFFGEGSRLTVL.

The J gene is TRBJ2-7, the V gene TRBV27; 9 bases match TRBD1. Trimming removed 6 bases from V and 1 base from J; junction bases left unmatched: 7. The germline gives CDR1 MNHEY, CDR2 SMNVEV (reference sequence). This CDR3 has 15 residues. As DNA, the CDR3 is TGTGCCAGCAGAGCTCCCGGGACAGGGTCCTACGAGCAGTACTTC. Translating gives CASRAPGTGSYEQYF.

The rearrangement joins TRBV27 to TRBJ1-3; D gene uncertain. The V gene lost 8 bases and the J gene lost 1 base, with 9 bases spanning the gap. CDR3 length equals 13 residues. CDR1 MNHEY and CDR2 SMNVEV come from the germline V gene (reference sequence). CDR3 DNA: TGTGCCAGCGCCCGGGGATCTGGAAACACCATATATTTT. This gives the protein CASARGSGNTIYF.

J is TRBJ2-3 and V is TRBV4-3, with 7 bases that match TRBD2. CDR1 is LGHNA, CDR2 YSLEER, per germline. V shed 0 bases, J shed 3 bases, and the junction held 9 bases outside the gene matches. The CDR3 has 17 amino acids. The chain's CDR3 is CASSQDKLAALTDTQYF. The CDR3 nucleotides read TGCGCCAGCAGCCAAGATAAGCTAGCGGCCTTAACAGATACGCAGTATTTT.

This chain joins TRBV2 and TRBJ2-5; TRBD2 agrees at 7 bases. This CDR3 comprises 15 residues. V trimming: 4 bases; J trimming: 1 base; junction bases outside the gene matches: 6. Germline V gene lookup returns CDR1 SNHLY and CDR2 FYNNEI. CDR3 protein: CASSGRLAAQETQYF. CDR3 nucleotide sequence: TGTGCCAGCAGTGGACGACTAGCAGCCCAAGAGACCCAGTACTTC.

The rearrangement uses TRBV5-5 and TRBJ1-2, with a weak D call TRBD1 (5 bases). V shed 3 bases and J shed 4 bases, with 13 bases lying between them. This CDR3 has 14 amino acids. Germline loops: CDR1 SGHKS, CDR2 YYEKEE (reference sequence). The CDR3, as DNA: TGTGCCAGCAGCTCGGGGGGACTGCTCTATGGCTACACCTTC. Translation gives CASSSGGLLYGYTF.

The chain joins TRBV7-8 to TRBJ2-1, with TRBD2 identical over 9 bases. From germline, CDR1 is SGHVS and CDR2 FQNEAQ. V lost 0 bases to trimming and J lost 7 bases; unmatched junction nucleotides: 7. The CDR3 runs 16 residues. CDR3 region: CASSLASGGPTNEQFF. The CDR3 coding sequence is TGTGCCAGCAGCTTAGCTAGCGGGGGCCCGACAAATGAGCAGTTCTTC.

In DNA, the CDR3 is TGTGCCAGCAGCTTAGTAGGCGGCAGGGGGAGGGAGACCCAGTACTTC. Translation: CASSLVGGRGRETQYF. This rearrangement joins TRBV7-9 to TRBJ2-5, with D tentatively TRBD1 (7 bases). The CDR3 runs to 16 residues. Trimming pared 1 base from V and 5 bases from J, leaving 17 bases between. The germline CDR1 and CDR2 sequences are SEHNR and FQNEAQ (reference sequence).

Only one count was recorded for this clone. The chain combines TRBV5-8 with TRBJ2-7, with a possible D match to TRBD2 (6 bases). Germline assignment: CDR1 SGHTS and CDR2 YDEGEE. This CDR3 spans 14 amino acids. The V and J ends lost 4 bases and 0 bases respectively, with 11 bases between them. DNA of the CDR3: TGTGCCAGCAGCCCCGGAGGGTTCTCCTACGAGCAGTACTTC. As protein: CASSPGGFSYEQYF.

V gene TRBV6-6 combines with J gene TRBJ1-4; the D gene is possibly TRBD1 (6 bases). Trimming shortened V by 2 bases and J by 5 bases, and 15 bases separated the two germline ends. Germline V gene lookup returns CDR1 MNHNY and CDR2 SVGAGI (reference sequence). This CDR3 is 16 amino acids long. CDR3 loop: CASSYTPGTPNEKLFF. CDR3 coding DNA: TGTGCCAGCAGTTACACACCAGGGACACCGAATGAAAAACTGTTTTTT.

This sequence joins TRBV7-9 and TRBJ2-7, with a possible D match to TRBD1 (6 bases). Germline-derived CDR1 and CDR2 are SEHNR and FQNEAQ (reference sequence). The CDR3 runs to 16 residues. V shed 8 bases and J shed 5 bases, with 25 bases lying between them. The CDR3, as DNA: TGTGCCAGCCGAGGGAGTCAGGGGCGCATAGTTGACGAGCAGTACTTC. It translates to CASRGSQGRIVDEQYF.

In this sample, this clone turned up once. V gene TRBV7-2 combines with J gene TRBJ2-5; maybe TRBD1 (7 bases). CDR3 length: 16 residues. From germline, CDR1 is SGHTA and CDR2 FQGNSA. V was cut by 2 bases and J by 5 bases, with 18 bases left in between. CDR3 coding DNA: TGTGCCAGCAGCTTAAATTCAGGGGGGCATTGGGAGACCCAGTACTTC. Translating it yields CASSLNSGGHWETQYF.

The chain joins TRBV7-9 to TRBJ2-3; TRBD2 matches 12 bases. The germline V gene encodes CDR1 SEHNR and CDR2 FQNEAQ (reference sequence). V lost 5 bases to trimming and J lost 4 bases; unmatched junction nucleotides: 4. The CDR3 extends over 15 amino acids. This CDR3 reads CASSTLAGGPDTQYF. CDR3 nucleotide sequence: TGTGCCAGCAGCACTCTAGCGGGGGGGCCAGATACGCAGTATTTT.

V and J are TRBV6-5 and TRBJ1-2; TRBD1 matches 7 bases. V lost 1 base, J lost 8 bases, and 13 bases stayed unmatched. There are 16 residues in the CDR3. Germline V gene data show CDR1 as MNHEY and CDR2 as SVGAGI. CDR3 DNA: TGTGCCAGCAGTTACTTGTACAGGGGACGGCGGGTAGGCTACACCTTC. Amino acid sequence: CASSYLYRGRRVGYTF.

In its sample, this clone was seen once. The chain links TRBV7-9 to TRBJ1-4; D might be TRBD1 (5 bases). V was trimmed by 3 bases and J by 0 bases, leaving 11 bases between them. The CDR3 spans 16 residues. The germline gives CDR1 SEHNR, CDR2 FQNEAQ (reference sequence). The CDR3 is CASSFPGLSTNEKLFF. The CDR3 DNA sequence: TGTGCCAGCAGCTTCCCGGGACTCTCAACTAATGAAAAACTGTTTTTT.

The chain combines TRBV7-2 with TRBJ1-4, with 8 bases identical to TRBD1. Germline V gene sequence: CDR1 SGHTA, CDR2 FQGNSA. The J segment lost 5 bases and the V segment lost 8 bases, leaving 7 bases of the junction unmatched. CDR3 length: 14 residues. CDR3 residues: CASGQGRFNEKLFF. The CDR3 DNA sequence: TGTGCCAGCGGACAGGGAAGGTTCAATGAAAAACTGTTTTTT.

This chain links TRBV13 with TRBJ2-1, with 9 bases aligning to TRBD2. This CDR3 spans 17 amino acids. V dropped 3 bases and J dropped 7; count of bases not matched to a gene: 13. From germline, CDR1 is PRHDT and CDR2 FYEKMQ (reference sequence). The CDR3 DNA sequence: TGTGCCAGCAGCTTTGGGCGCGGGGGGGCCATATTTAATGAGCAGTTCTTC. This translates into CASSFGRGGAIFNEQFF.

This rearrangement joins TRBV10-1 to TRBJ1-1; the D is unclear. Trimming cost V 3 bases and J 1 base, with 3 bases left between them. Germline V gene sequence: CDR1 WNHNN, CDR2 SYGVQD (reference sequence). This CDR3 is built from 12 residues. CDR3 residues: CASSDRNTEAFF. The CDR3 DNA reads TGCGCCAGCAGTGACAGGAACACTGAAGCTTTCTTT.

The rearrangement uses TRBV10-3 and TRBJ2-1; 7 nucleotides line up with TRBD1. CDR3 length: 15 residues. Per the germline V gene, CDR1 is ENHRY and CDR2 is SYGVKD. V shed 4 bases, J shed 2 bases, and the junction held 5 bases outside the gene matches. The DNA for the CDR3 is TGTGCCATCAGTGTCGGGGACAGTCCCTACAATGAGCAGTTCTTC. It is translated as CAISVGDSPYNEQFF.

The CDR3: CASSLGTGSYEQYF. For the CDR3, the DNA is TGTGCCAGCAGCTTAGGGACAGGGTCCTACGAGCAGTACTTC. The rearrangement joins TRBV7-6 to TRBJ2-7; 8 bases align to TRBD1. J was trimmed by 1 base and V by 1 base; bases with no gene match: 0. This CDR3 is built from 14 residues. Germline CDR1 reads SGHVS; CDR2 reads FNYEAQ.

The chain is built from TRBV6-1 and TRBJ2-5; tentatively, D is TRBD2 (6 bases). Germline loops: CDR1 MNHNS, CDR2 SASEGT. Trimming took 4 bases from V and 5 from J, leaving 11 bases between them. The CDR3 extends over 13 amino acids. DNA for the CDR3: TGTGCCAGCAGTGCTCCGGGGGTGGAGACCCAGTACTTC. Amino acids: CASSAPGVETQYF.

The chain employs TRBV5-6 and TRBJ2-7; 8 bases map to TRBD1. Germline-derived CDR1 and CDR2 are SGHDT and YYEEEE. The CDR3 extends over 15 amino acids. V lost 3 bases to trimming and J lost 3 bases; unmatched junction nucleotides: 8. The CDR3 reads CASSWARDRSYEQYF. CDR3 DNA: TGTGCCAGCAGCTGGGCCCGGGACAGGAGCTACGAGCAGTACTTC.

This clone has a single count. The rearrangement uses TRBV11-2 and TRBJ2-3, with 8 bases aligning to TRBD2. V was pared by 4 bases and J by 1 base, with 7 bases of the junction left unmatched. This CDR3 is built from 16 residues. Germline V lookup: CDR1 SGHAT, CDR2 FQNNGV. The CDR3 bases are TGTGCCAGCAGCTCCCCGGCGGGGGGCCGCACAGATACGCAGTATTTT. It encodes CASSSPAGGRTDTQYF.

This clone was counted only a few times. This chain joins TRBV6-5 and TRBJ2-5; maybe TRBD1 (6 bases). Trimming took 5 bases from V and 4 from J, leaving 8 bases between them. CDR1 is MNHEY and CDR2 is SVGAGI in the germline V gene. The CDR3 runs 12 residues. The CDR3 spells CASSQGRETQYF. The DNA of the CDR3 is TGTGCCAGCAGTCAGGGGCGAGAGACCCAGTACTTC.

This clone came up once. The chain uses TRBV19 and TRBJ1-5; tentatively, D is TRBD1 (5 bases). This CDR3 region has 15 residues. The V end lost 4 bases, the J end lost 4 bases, and 14 bases lay between the germline ends. Looked up from germline, CDR1 is LNHDA and CDR2 is SQIVND (reference sequence). The CDR3 bases are TGTGCCAGTAGTAAAGAGGGAGGGGCGAATCAGCCCCAGCATTTT. It specifies CASSKEGGANQPQHF.

A single count supports this clone. This chain connects TRBV27 to TRBJ2-3; TRBD2 matches at 7 bases. The CDR3 consists of 17 residues. Losses at the gene ends were 4 bases for V and 3 bases for J; bases not matched to a gene: 13. The germline V gene encodes CDR1 MNHEY and CDR2 SMNVEV (reference sequence). The CDR3 loop is CASSSRRGSGVTDTQYF. The CDR3 region has the DNA TGTGCCAGCAGTTCGCGGCGGGGAAGCGGGGTAACAGATACGCAGTATTTT.

The V call is TRBV7-2, the J call TRBJ2-3, with a tentative D call TRBD1 (5 bases). This CDR3 has 15 residues. V dropped 1 base and J dropped 2 bases, with 10 bases sitting between them. CDR1 is SGHTA and CDR2 is FQGNSA in the germline V gene. CDR3 amino acids: CASSLVTRVTDTQYF. CDR3 coding DNA: TGTGCCAGCAGCTTAGTAACCAGGGTCACAGATACGCAGTATTTT.

The V gene is TRBV19, the J gene TRBJ1-1; D call uncertain. The CDR3 runs 14 residues. V dropped 9 bases and J dropped 1 base, with 15 bases sitting between them. From germline, CDR1 is LNHDA and CDR2 SQIVND (reference sequence). The CDR3 nucleotides read TGTGCCAGCAAACTACGACCGCAGAACACTGAAGCTTTCTTT. This gives the protein CASKLRPQNTEAFF.

The J gene is TRBJ2-7, the V gene TRBV9; 10 positions agree with TRBD1. V was pared by 0 bases and J by 3 bases, with 6 bases of the junction left unmatched. Germline V CDR1 and CDR2: SGDLS, YYNGEE. The CDR3 has 16 amino acids. The CDR3 loop reads CASSVGGTGALYEQYF. CDR3 DNA: TGTGCCAGCAGCGTAGGAGGGACAGGGGCCCTCTACGAGCAGTACTTC. Supplemented by reference TRBV9 and TRBJ2-7, the full variable domain reads DSGVTQTPKHLITATGQRVTLRCSPRSGDLSVYWYQQSLDQGLQFLIQYYNGEERAKGNILERFSAQQFPDLHSELNLSSLELGDSALYFCASSVGGTGALYEQYFGPGTRLTVT.

The chain employs TRBV27 and TRBJ2-7, with D possibly being TRBD1 (6 bases). CDR1 and CDR2 (germline): MNHEY, SMNVEV (reference sequence). This CDR3 contains 14 residues. V was shortened by 2 bases and J by 4 bases, with 12 bases between the two germline ends. Written as DNA, the CDR3 is TGTGCCAGCAGTTTAAGGGACAAGCCTTACGAGCAGTACTTC. It translates to CASSLRDKPYEQYF.